The source of this T cell receptor beta chain is a study of T cell clonality in common variable immunodeficiency (dated by TCRdb to about 2015). Points the paper makes about the study in general: According to the authors, finding the cause of the higher clonality in CVID would require sequencing the repertoires of T cell subpopulations. Correlations of repertoire features with clinical complications were constrained by heterogeneity among patients within the CVID cohort. Despite equal DNA input, controls averaged around 80,000 unique sequences per sample versus around 30,000 in CVID samples. Compared with healthy controls, CVID subjects showed increased TCRbeta clonality (t-test p = 0.018), a feature most characteristic of about a third of subjects. Healthy controls shared more TCRbeta clones with each other than CVID subjects shared among themselves (p < 0.0001). CVID TCRbeta sequences were reported to have fewer deletions and N-nucleotide insertions and to lack highly modified clones with 13 or more V deletions.

Via the germline V gene (reference sequence), CDR1 is DFQATT and CDR2 SNEGSKA. The trim is 1 base for V and 1 base for J, with a gap of 8 bases between the germline ends. The CDR3 covers 14 residues, taking in both the cysteine and the phenylalanine. The DNA shown is the part of the CDR3 that was read: 33 bases, in frame from base 1. Equivalent amounts of genomic DNA from CVID and control samples were used as sequencing input. For every sample, a 60 bp segment covering the rearranged TCRbeta CDR3 region was amplified and then sequenced. The immunoSEQ assay, a bias-corrected multiplex PCR combined with high-throughput sequencing, was used to amplify TCRbeta. Per the original workflow: Each unique nucleotide sequence was treated as a clone and annotated with V, D and J genes, copy number and frequency. Sequences were labeled productive if in frame, and non-productive if out of frame or containing stop codons. As previously described, clonality was calculated on the basis of Shannon's entropy. The predicted amino acid sequences of productive clones were used to derive the mean CDR3 Kyte-Doolittle hydropathy. Scaled V gene usage was hierarchically clustered using Manhattan distance and complete linkage with the R hclust function. To assess clone sharing by CDR3 amino acid sequence, 12 repertoires per group were resampled over 100 rounds. Repertoires were searched for approximately 77 published EBV-specific and around 240 published CMV-specific TCRbeta sequences. A couple of CVID samples that yielded fewer than 10,000 sequences were excluded from the analysis, so fewer than 45 CVID repertoires were retained. TCRdb took this table from immuneACCESS and kept in-frame rearrangements with V and J called. Such tables lack part of the clones; where checked against another copy, unresolved V genes explain under half of the gap, and the rest is unexplained. V, J and clone size derive from that table, while D and trimming were established from the DNA sequence. The sample comprises about 19,000 clones, and every one was counted more than once. In total, the top ten clones hold under 25% of the sample.

Diagnosis of CVID followed standard criteria, namely serum IgG, IgA and/or IgM below the normal range together with specific antibody deficiency. The CVID group comprised some 44 subjects, 15 female and some 30 male, aged about 9 to 70 years with a mean age of around 40. Most of the CVID patients and most of the healthy controls were of Caucasian heritage. At the time of study participation, every CVID subject had been on replacement immunoglobulin therapy for one year or longer. At the time of blood collection, no CVID subject was ill or was being treated with immunomodulatory or immunosuppressive medication. From each donor, about 4.5 to 9 ml of heparinized peripheral whole blood was collected. Genomic DNA from adults with common variable immune deficiency (CVID) and from healthy adult controls was used for sequencing of TCRbeta CDR3 repertoires. Diluted blood was density-centrifuged over Hypaque 1077 or Ficoll-Paque to isolate peripheral blood mononuclear cells. Genomic DNA was obtained from unsorted mononuclear cells through either Qiagen column purification or a centrifugation-based method.

This clone was picked up many times. Its antigen remains undetermined. The CDR3 goes on 3 residues after the read ends, and that part is filled in from the germline J gene. Sequenced: peripheral blood mononuclear cells. The origin of this receptor is a human donor with common variable immunodeficiency. This sequence uses TRBV20-1 and TRBJ1-5; the D gene identity is not certain. CDR3 bases read: TGCAGTGCTAGAGCCCACAGCAGCAATCAGCCC. This gives the protein CSARAHSSNQP. The CDR3 as a whole reads CSARAHSSNQPQHF.